Sequencing of this T cell receptor beta chain was carried out in a study of monozygotic twins with inflammatory bowel disease. Total RNA amounting to about 3,700 ng went into each TCR library. The UMIs contained a 6-nucleotide sample barcode. They were added by template switching during cDNA synthesis. Following a re-call of the 5' RACE reads, TCRdb has one entry per CDR3 protein and lacks DNA. The sample shows 330,000 or so distinct CDR3 sequences, and under 2.5% sits with its ten largest clones. Comment on this clonotype: The target antigen is unknown.

General observations from the study: Differences in immunosuppressive treatment may have been a source of added variability in patient repertoires.

The length of the CDR3 is 14 residues. Germline CDR1 LNHNV, CDR2 YYDKDF (reference sequence). This rearrangement joins TRBV15 to TRBJ2-7; no DNA is available, so the TRBD2 call from TCRdb remains unchecked. Source material: blood. The receptor's source is a human donor with ulcerative colitis or Crohn's disease, or a healthy co-twin of an affected twin (not recorded which). The CDR3 sequence: CATSRANGGYEQYF.